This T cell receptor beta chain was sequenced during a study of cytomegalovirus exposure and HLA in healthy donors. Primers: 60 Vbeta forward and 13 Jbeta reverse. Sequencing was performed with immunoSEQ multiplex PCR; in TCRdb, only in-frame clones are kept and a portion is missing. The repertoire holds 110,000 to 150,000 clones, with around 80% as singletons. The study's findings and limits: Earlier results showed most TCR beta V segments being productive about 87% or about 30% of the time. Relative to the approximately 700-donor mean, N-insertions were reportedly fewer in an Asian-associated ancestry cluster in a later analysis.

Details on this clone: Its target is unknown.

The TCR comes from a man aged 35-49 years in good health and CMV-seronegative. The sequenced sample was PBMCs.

The CDR3 bases are TGCGCCAGCAGTCGAGTGACTAGCGGGGGAGGTGAGCAGTTCTTC. It is translated as CASSRVTSGGGEQFF. The chain employs TRBV5-1 and TRBJ2-1; 12 nucleotides line up with TRBD2. Unmatched junction bases numbered 9, after V lost 5 bases and J lost 9 bases. CDR3 size: 15 residues. The germline V gene has CDR1 SGHRS and CDR2 YFSETQ. The complete variable domain, with remaining parts taken from reference TRBV5-1 and TRBJ2-1, reads KAGVTQTPRYLIKTRGQQVTLSCSPISGHRSVSWYQQTPGQGLQFLFEYFSETQRNKGNFPGRFSGRQFSNSRSEMNVSTLELGDSALYLCASSRVTSGGGEQFFGPGTRLTVL.